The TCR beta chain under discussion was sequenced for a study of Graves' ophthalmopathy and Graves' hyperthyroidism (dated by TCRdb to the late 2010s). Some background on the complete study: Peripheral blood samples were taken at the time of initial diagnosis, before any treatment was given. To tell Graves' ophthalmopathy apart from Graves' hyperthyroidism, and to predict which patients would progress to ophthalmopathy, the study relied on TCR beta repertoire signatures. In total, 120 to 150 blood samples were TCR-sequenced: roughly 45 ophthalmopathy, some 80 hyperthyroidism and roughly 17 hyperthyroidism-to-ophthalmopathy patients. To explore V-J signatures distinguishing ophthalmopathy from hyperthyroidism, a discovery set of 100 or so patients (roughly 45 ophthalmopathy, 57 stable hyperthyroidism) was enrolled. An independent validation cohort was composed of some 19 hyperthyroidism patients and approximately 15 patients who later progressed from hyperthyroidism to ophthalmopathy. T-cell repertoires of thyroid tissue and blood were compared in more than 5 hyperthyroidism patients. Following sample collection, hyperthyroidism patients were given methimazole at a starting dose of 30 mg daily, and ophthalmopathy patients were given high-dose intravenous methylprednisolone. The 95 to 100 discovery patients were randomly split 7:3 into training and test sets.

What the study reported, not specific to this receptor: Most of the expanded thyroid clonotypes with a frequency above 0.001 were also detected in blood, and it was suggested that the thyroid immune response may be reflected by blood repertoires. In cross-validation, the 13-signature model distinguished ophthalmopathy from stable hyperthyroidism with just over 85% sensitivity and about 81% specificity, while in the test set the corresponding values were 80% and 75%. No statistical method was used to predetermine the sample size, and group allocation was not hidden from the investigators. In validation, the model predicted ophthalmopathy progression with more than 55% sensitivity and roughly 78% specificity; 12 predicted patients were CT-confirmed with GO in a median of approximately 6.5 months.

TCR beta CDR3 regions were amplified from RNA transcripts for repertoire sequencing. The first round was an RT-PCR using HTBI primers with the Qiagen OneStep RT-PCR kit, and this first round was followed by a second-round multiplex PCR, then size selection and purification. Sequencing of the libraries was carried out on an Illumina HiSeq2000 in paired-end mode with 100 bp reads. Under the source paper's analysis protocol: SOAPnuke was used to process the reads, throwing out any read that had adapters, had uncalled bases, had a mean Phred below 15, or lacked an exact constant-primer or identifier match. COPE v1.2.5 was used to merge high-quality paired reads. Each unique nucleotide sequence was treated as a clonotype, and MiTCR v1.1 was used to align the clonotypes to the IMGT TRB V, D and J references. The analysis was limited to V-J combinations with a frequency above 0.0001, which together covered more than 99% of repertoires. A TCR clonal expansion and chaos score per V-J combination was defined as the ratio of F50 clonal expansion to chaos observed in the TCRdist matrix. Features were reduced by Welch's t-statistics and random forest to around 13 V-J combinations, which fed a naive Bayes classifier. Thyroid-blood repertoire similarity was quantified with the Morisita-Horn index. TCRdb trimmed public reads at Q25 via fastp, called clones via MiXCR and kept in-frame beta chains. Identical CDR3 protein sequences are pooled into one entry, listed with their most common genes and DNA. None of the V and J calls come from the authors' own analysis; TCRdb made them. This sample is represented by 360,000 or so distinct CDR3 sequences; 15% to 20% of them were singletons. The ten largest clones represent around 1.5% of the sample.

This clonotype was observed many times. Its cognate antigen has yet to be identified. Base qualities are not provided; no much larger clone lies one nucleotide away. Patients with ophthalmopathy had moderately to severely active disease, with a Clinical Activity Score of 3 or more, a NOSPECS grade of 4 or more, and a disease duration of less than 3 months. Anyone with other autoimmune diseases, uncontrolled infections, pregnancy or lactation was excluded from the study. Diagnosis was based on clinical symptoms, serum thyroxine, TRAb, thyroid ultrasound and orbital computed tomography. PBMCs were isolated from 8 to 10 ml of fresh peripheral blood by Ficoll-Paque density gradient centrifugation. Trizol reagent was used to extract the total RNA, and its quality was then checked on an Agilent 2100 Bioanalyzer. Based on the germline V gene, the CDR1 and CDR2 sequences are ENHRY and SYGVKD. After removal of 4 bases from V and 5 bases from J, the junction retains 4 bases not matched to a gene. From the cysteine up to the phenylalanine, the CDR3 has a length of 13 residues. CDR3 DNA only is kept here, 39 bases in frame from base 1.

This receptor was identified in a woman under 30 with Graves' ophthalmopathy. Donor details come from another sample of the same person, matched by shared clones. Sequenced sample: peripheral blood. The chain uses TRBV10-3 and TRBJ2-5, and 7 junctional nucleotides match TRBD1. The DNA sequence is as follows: TGTGCCATCAGTGGACAGGGAACTGAGACCCAGTACTTC. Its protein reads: CAISGQGTETQYF.